This T cell receptor beta chain was profiled in a study of cytomegalovirus exposure and HLA in healthy donors. V was shortened by 0 bases and J by 4 bases, with 8 bases between the two germline ends. Per the germline V gene, CDR1 is SGDLS and CDR2 is YYNGEE. The CDR3 sequence is 15 residues long. Vbeta (60) and Jbeta (13) primers were used in the PCR. Some clones are missing from TCRdb's copy, which holds only in-frame ones; the method was immunoSEQ multiplex PCR. The repertoire holds roughly 100,000 clones, with roughly 82% as singletons. Findings of the study overall: A few chains linked to CMV were shown in vitro to be specific for CMV antigens. As was reported, the HLA-A and HLA-B alleles of most subjects were accurately predicted from TCR beta sequences.

In the case of this clone: Its antigen is undetermined.

The sequence derives from a man aged 50-59 years in good health and CMV-seronegative. The rearrangement uses TRBV9 and TRBJ2-6, with D maybe TRBD1 (5 bases). Source material: PBMCs. CDR3: CASSVEGFGANVLTF. Here the CDR3 DNA reads TGTGCCAGCAGCGTAGAGGGGTTCGGGGCCAACGTCCTGACTTTC.